The next 15 T cell receptor beta chains were all read from a single sample in a study of cytomegalovirus exposure and HLA in healthy donors. The PCR ran on 60 Vbeta and 13 Jbeta primers. Clones were sequenced by immunoSEQ multiplex PCR, and TCRdb holds only the in-frame ones, with some missing. The data show 110,000 or so clones, more than 9.5% seen once. The material sequenced was PBMCs. These receptor sequences come from a man aged 35 to 55 in good health and CMV-seropositive.

This clone occurred a few times. This sequence joins TRBV29-1 and TRBJ2-5; TRBD1 agrees at 12 bases. This CDR3 comprises 17 residues. Germline V gene lookup returns CDR1 SQVTM and CDR2 ANQGSEA. After removal of 7 bases from V and 4 bases from J, the junction contained 16 bases not matched to a gene. The CDR3 spells CSARGTGGLMPGETQYF. In nucleotides, the CDR3 is TGCAGCGCAAGAGGGACAGGGGGCTTAATGCCGGGAGAGACCCAGTACTTC.

On this clone: A junction end diverges from the germline sequence, so it may reflect a read error. V usage is TRBV6-1 and J usage is TRBJ1-3; D unresolved. This CDR3 contains 14 residues. Looked up from germline, CDR1 is MNHNS and CDR2 is SASEGT. The CDR3 reads CAIMTTTTGDTIYF. The CDR3 DNA sequence: TGTGCCATTATGACGACCACCACTGGAGACACCATATATTTT.

The table lists this clone with a few counts. The chain employs TRBV19 and TRBJ2-5; the match to TRBD1 covers 7 bases. CDR1 and CDR2 (germline): LNHDA, SQIVND (reference sequence). V shed 0 bases, J shed 4 bases, and the junction held 2 bases outside the gene matches. The CDR3 covers 14 residues. CDR3 coding DNA: TGTGCCAGTAGTATAGATCGACAGGGAGAGACCCAGTACTTC. The encoded protein is CASSIDRQGETQYF.

This clone was observed a few times. V usage is TRBV11-2 and J usage is TRBJ2-3, with 9 bases fitting TRBD2. The germline V gene has CDR1 SGHAT and CDR2 FQNNGV. The CDR3 totals 15 residues. With V trimmed by 4 bases and J by 0 bases, 2 bases remained unmatched. CDR3 residues: CASSWLAGSTDTQYF. The CDR3 DNA sequence: TGTGCCAGCAGCTGGCTAGCGGGAAGCACAGATACGCAGTATTTT.

V usage is TRBV5-1 and J usage is TRBJ2-1, with 7 bases lining up with TRBD2. In germline, CDR1 is SGHRS, CDR2 YFSETQ. CDR3 size: 14 residues. Unmatched junction bases numbered 2, after V lost 0 bases and J lost 5 bases. This chain's CDR3 is CASSLGLANNEQFF. CDR3 in DNA: TGCGCCAGCAGCTTGGGACTAGCCAACAATGAGCAGTTCTTC.

In its sample, this clone was seen many times. The gene calls are TRBV5-6 and TRBJ2-5; 11 bases agree with TRBD2. V shed 4 bases, J shed 5 bases, and the junction held 7 bases outside the gene matches. Germline CDR1 reads SGHDT; CDR2 reads YYEEEE. The CDR3 length is 15 residues. The CDR3 DNA follows: TGTGCCAGCAGCAGACTAGCGGGAACGGTGGAGACCCAGTACTTC. The encoded protein is CASSRLAGTVETQYF.

The J gene is TRBJ2-1, the V gene TRBV19, with D possibly being TRBD2 (5 bases). The germline V gene has CDR1 LNHDA and CDR2 SQIVND (reference sequence). The CDR3 contains 16 residues. V lost 5 bases, J lost 0 bases, and 14 bases lay in between. The CDR3 DNA reads TGTGCCAGTAGTTCCTATGACGGGAACTCCTACAATGAGCAGTTCTTC. This gives the protein CASSSYDGNSYNEQFF.

CDR3 bases: TGTGCCAGCAGTTTACGGGGGACAGGGGAATGGAATGAGCAGTTCTTC. Its protein product is CASSLRGTGEWNEQFF. The V and J genes are TRBV28 and TRBJ2-1, with 10 bases aligning to TRBD1. The CDR3 has 16 amino acids. Germline V gene sequence: CDR1 MDHEN, CDR2 SYDVKM. Germline trimming cut 2 bases from V and 7 bases from J; bases unmatched to any gene: 8.

The rearrangement uses TRBV18 and TRBJ2-1; D gene ambiguous. Germline loops: CDR1 KGHSH, CDR2 LQKENI. This CDR3 is 13 amino acids long. With 2 bases removed from V and 9 bases from J, the gap between germline ends came to 11 bases. Written as DNA, the CDR3 is TGTGCCAGCTCACCAGGGCACGGTAGTGAGCAGTTCTTC. This translates into CASSPGHGSEQFF.

This clone was seen once. Other DNA sequences of this sample code for an identical CDR3. The genes are TRBV27 and TRBJ1-2, with D possibly being TRBD1 (5 bases). Germline V gene sequence: CDR1 MNHEY, CDR2 SMNVEV (reference sequence). This CDR3 region has 13 residues. Deletions cut 3 bases from V and 8 bases from J, with 13 bases between. CDR3 nucleotides: TGTGCCAGCAGTTTGGGAGGGGCTGGGGGCTACACCTTC. Translating gives CASSLGGAGGYTF.

The table lists this clone with a few counts. This chain connects TRBV7-9 to TRBJ1-1, with D hard to call. Germline V gene sequence: CDR1 SEHNR, CDR2 FQNEAQ (reference sequence). Trimming took off 5 bases at V and 9 bases at J, with 13 bases between the two ends. The CDR3 is 12 amino acids. CDR3 sequence reads: CASSVGSSQAFF. Written as DNA, the CDR3 is TGTGCCAGCAGCGTGGGGAGTTCCCAAGCTTTCTTT.

This clone occurred a few times. In DNA form, the CDR3 reads TGTGCCACCAGCAGAGAATGGACTAGCGGGAGCAATGAGCAGTTCTTC. Its translation: CATSREWTSGSNEQFF. The V and J genes are TRBV15 and TRBJ2-1, with 13 bases aligning to TRBD2. J was trimmed by 6 bases and V by 0 bases; bases with no gene match: 2. The CDR3 is made up of 16 amino acids. From germline, CDR1 is LNHNV and CDR2 YYDKDF (reference sequence).

This clone showed up just a few times. The V and J genes are TRBV18 and TRBJ2-7, with 10 bases that match TRBD1. Germline trimming cut 0 bases from V and 2 bases from J; bases unmatched to any gene: 7. The germline CDR1 and CDR2 sequences are KGHSH and LQKENI. The CDR3 extends over 17 amino acids. The CDR3 nucleotides are TGTGCCAGCTCACCACCCTCGACAGGGGGCTTCGCCTACGAGCAGTACTTC. Protein sequence: CASSPPSTGGFAYEQYF.

This clone occurred a few times. The chain recombines TRBV7-9 with TRBJ1-2; TRBD1 is a possible D gene (6 bases). Germline values: CDR1 SEHNR, CDR2 FQNEAQ (reference sequence). The V end lost 4 bases, the J end lost 6 bases, and 12 bases lay between the germline ends. There are 13 residues in the CDR3. The CDR3 coding sequence is TGTGCCAGCAGCTCAACAGGGCTTCATGGCTACACCTTC. The encoded protein is CASSSTGLHGYTF.

The gene calls are TRBV30 and TRBJ2-7; D is perhaps TRBD1 (5 bases). Trimming removed 3 bases from V and 2 bases from J, with 11 bases in between. The CDR3 is 13 residues long. Germline CDR1 and CDR2: GTSNPN and SVGIG (reference sequence). The CDR3 coding sequence is TGTGCCTGGAGAGGGAAGGGGACCTACGAGCAGTACTTC. Residues: CAWRGKGTYEQYF.